The TCR beta chain under discussion was sequenced for a study of blood T cell repertoires in COVID-19. Across the whole study: Samples taken during acute and convalescent COVID-19 were collected in the United States, Italy and Spain.

A PCR-confirmed or clinician-diagnosed COVID-19 case had contacted exposed participants within 2 weeks of entry. Using immunoSEQ multiplex PCR, the repertoire was profiled, and TCRdb retains in-frame clones only, with some absent. The table records about 220,000 clones, 90% of them present only once. CDR1 is LNHDA and CDR2 is SQIVND in the germline V gene (reference sequence). The ends were cut back, 5 bases at V and 6 bases at J, with 17 bases in the middle. The CDR3 has 15 residues. Sequencing was done on a sample of PBMCs or T cells enriched from blood (not recorded which). The chain couples TRBV19 to TRBJ1-5, with D possibly TRBD1 on 6 matching bases. The sequence was obtained from a man aged 25-45 years who had been exposed to COVID-19. The CDR3 nucleotides are TGTGCCAGTAGTGATCAAACAGGGTACGGTCAGCCCCAGCATTTT. Translating gives CASSDQTGYGQPQHF.